This T cell receptor (beta chain) was retrieved from a study of cytomegalovirus exposure and HLA in healthy donors. PCR primers comprised 60 Vbeta and 13 Jbeta primers. Sequencing was performed with immunoSEQ multiplex PCR; in TCRdb, only in-frame clones are kept and a portion is missing. This repertoire shows approximately 150,000 clones, about 75% found once; its top ten account for roughly 5%. Germline V gene lookup returns CDR1 LNHDA and CDR2 SQIVND (reference sequence). CDR3 size: 13 residues. Trimming removed 0 bases from V and 5 bases from J, with 7 bases in between. The V and J genes are TRBV19 and TRBJ1-1, with D unclear. The sample taken for sequencing was PBMCs. The receptor's source is a male donor in good health and CMV-seronegative. CDR3 amino acids: CASSIDSITEAFF. DNA of the CDR3: TGTGCCAGTAGTATAGATTCTATAACTGAAGCTTTCTTT.